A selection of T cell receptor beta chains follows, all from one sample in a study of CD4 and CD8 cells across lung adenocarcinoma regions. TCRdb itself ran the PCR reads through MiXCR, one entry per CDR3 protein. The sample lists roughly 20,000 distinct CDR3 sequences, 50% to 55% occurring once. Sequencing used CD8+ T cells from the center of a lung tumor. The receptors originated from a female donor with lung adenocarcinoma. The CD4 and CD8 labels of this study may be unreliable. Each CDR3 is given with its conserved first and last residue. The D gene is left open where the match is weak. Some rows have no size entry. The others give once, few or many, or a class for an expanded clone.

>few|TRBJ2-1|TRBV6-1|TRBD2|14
TGTGCCAGCAGTGGGCTAGCGGGAGTACATGAGCAGTTCTTC
CASSGLAGVHEQFF
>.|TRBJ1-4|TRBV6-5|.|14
TGTGCCAGCAGCTTACTGGCAACTAATGAAAAACTGTTTTTT
CASSLLATNEKLFF
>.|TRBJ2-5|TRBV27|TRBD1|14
TGTGCCAGCAGTCACGGACAGGGCCGAGAGACCCAGTACTTC
CASSHGQGRETQYF
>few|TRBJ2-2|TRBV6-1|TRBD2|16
TGTGCCAGCAGAAGAACTAGCGGGGGGCTCACCGGGGAGCTGTTTTTT
CASRRTSGGLTGELFF
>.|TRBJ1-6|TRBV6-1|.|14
TGTGCCAGCAGCACAAAGACAGGCCAATCACCCCTCCACTTT
CASSTKTGQSPLHF
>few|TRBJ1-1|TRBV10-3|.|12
TGTGCCATCAGGGGGGACACCCTTGAAGCTTTCTTT
CAIRGDTLEAFF
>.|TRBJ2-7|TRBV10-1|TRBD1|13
TGCGCCAGCAAAGCGTGGGACAGGGACGAGCAGTACTTC
CASKAWDRDEQYF
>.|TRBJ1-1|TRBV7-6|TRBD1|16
TGTGCCAGCAGCAAGAGCCAGGGGGCCGCGAACACTGAAGCTTTCTTT
CASSKSQGAANTEAFF
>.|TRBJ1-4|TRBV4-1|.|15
TGCGCCAGCAGCCTTACCGGGACATCGGATGAAAAACTGTTTTTT
CASSLTGTSDEKLFF
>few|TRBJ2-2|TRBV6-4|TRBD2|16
TGTGCCAGCAGCCCACAGGGACTAGCGGGAGCCGGGGAGCTGTTTTTT
CASSPQGLAGAGELFF
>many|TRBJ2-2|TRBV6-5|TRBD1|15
TGTGCCAGCAGGCGATGGACAGGGAACACCGGGGAGCTGTTTTTT
CASRRWTGNTGELFF
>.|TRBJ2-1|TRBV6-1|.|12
TGTGCCAGCAGATCAGTAGGCAATGAGCAGTTCTTC
CASRSVGNEQFF
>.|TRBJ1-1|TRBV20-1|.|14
TGCAGTGCTACCAACTCCGGGTTGAACACTGAAGCTTTCTTT
CSATNSGLNTEAFF
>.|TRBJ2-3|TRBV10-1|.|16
TGCGCCAGCAGGGGGACCGGGCGGCCAATCACAGATACGCAGTATTTT
CASRGTGRPITDTQYF
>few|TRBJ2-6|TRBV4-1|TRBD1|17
TGCGCCAGCAGCCCGGGACAGGCGAACTCTGGGGCCAACGTCCTGACTTTC
CASSPGQANSGANVLTF
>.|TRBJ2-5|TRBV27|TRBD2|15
TGTGGCGCGGGGCGGGGGGGCCGTGACCAAGAGACCCAGTACTTC
CGAGRGGRDQETQYF
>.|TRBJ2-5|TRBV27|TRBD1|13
TGTGCCCGCAGGGGGCGTGTCCAAGACACCCAGTACTTC
CARRGRVQDTQYF
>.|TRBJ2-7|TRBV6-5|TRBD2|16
TGTGCCAGCAGTTTCCCTGTAGCGGGGCGCCAAGATACGCAGTACTTC
CASSFPVAGRQDTQYF
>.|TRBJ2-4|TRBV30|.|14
TGTGCCTGGAGTCCGGGACTGCGAGGTAACATTCAGTACTTC
CAWSPGLRGNIQYF
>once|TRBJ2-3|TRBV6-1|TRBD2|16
TGTGCCAGCAGCCCAGCGGGAGGGCCTACCGCAGATACGCAGTATTTT
CASSPAGGPTADTQYF
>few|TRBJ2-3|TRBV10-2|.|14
TGCGCCAGCAGCCGGGTGGCAGGGGCAGATACGCAGTATTTT
CASSRVAGADTQYF
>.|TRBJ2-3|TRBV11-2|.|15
TGTGCCAGCAGCCACGACGCGGGCGGCACAGATACGCAGTATTTT
CASSHDAGGTDTQYF
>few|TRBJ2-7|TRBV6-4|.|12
TGTGCCAGCAGTGACCAAGGGAACGAGCAGTACTTC
CASSDQGNEQYF
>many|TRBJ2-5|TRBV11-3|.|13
TGTGCCAGCAGCTTATTATTGGGAGAGACCCAGTACTTC
CASSLLLGETQYF
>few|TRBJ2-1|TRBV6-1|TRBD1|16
TGTGCCAGCAGCGAACCCCTAAACTTGGACAGGAATGAGCAGTTCTTC
CASSEPLNLDRNEQFF
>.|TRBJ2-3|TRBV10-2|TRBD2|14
TGCGCGGGGAGCGGGGGCCGGGACGGGGATACCCAGTATTTC
CAGSGGRDGDTQYF
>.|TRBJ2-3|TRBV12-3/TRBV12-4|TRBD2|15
TGTGCCAGCAGCCTAGCGGGAGGCGGCACAGATACGCAGTATTTT
CASSLAGGGTDTQYF
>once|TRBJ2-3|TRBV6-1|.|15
TGTGCCCGCAGGCCGGGGCGGGGAGCCACAGACATTCAGTATTTC
CARRPGRGATDIQYF
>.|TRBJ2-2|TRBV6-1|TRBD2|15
TGTGCCAGCAGCGGACTAGCGGGAAACACCGGGACGCTGTATTTT
CASSGLAGNTGTLYF